What follows are 13 T cell receptor beta chains derived from one specimen sequenced in a study of blood T cell repertoires in COVID-19. Generated by immunoSEQ multiplex PCR, the TCRdb table keeps only in-frame clones and is missing some. The table lists 100,000 to 120,000 clones, around 89% of them singletons, with around 3% in the top ten. The sequencing input was peripheral blood. The receptors here all came from a woman between 45 and 65 years old with acute or convalescent COVID-19.

The chain recombines TRBV7-9 with TRBJ2-3; 9 nucleotides agree with TRBD2. The CDR3 consists of 16 residues. J gave up 0 bases and V 4 bases, and 5 bases lay outside the gene matches. Germline V gene sequence: CDR1 SEHNR, CDR2 FQNEAQ (reference sequence). The CDR3 loop is CASSSLAGESTDTQYF. Here the CDR3 DNA reads TGTGCCAGCAGCTCGTTAGCGGGAGAAAGCACAGATACGCAGTATTTT.

The genes are TRBV3-1 (or the pseudogene TRBV3-2) and TRBJ2-7; the match to TRBD1 covers 12 bases. Germline V gene sequence: CDR1 LGHDT, CDR2 YNNKEL (reference sequence). Trimming took 6 bases from V and 7 from J; bases not matched to a gene: 13. This CDR3 has 16 amino acids. CDR3 in DNA: TGTGCCAGCAGTGATTTGTTGGGACAGGGGGCTGGTGAGCAGTACTTC. Protein sequence: CASSDLLGQGAGEQYF.

The chain couples TRBV28 to TRBJ1-2, with D uncertain. Germline-derived CDR1 and CDR2 are MDHEN and SYDVKM. CDR3 length equals 14 residues. V lost 1 base, J lost 7 bases, and 13 bases lay in between. The CDR3 loop is CASSLSGGLAGYTF. The CDR3 nucleotides read TGTGCCAGCAGTTTATCGGGAGGGCTGGCTGGCTACACCTTC.

The genes are TRBV4-1 and TRBJ1-2; TRBD1 agrees at 7 bases. From germline, CDR1 is MGHRA and CDR2 YSYEKL. V shed 0 bases and J 4 bases; nucleotides not matched to a gene: 11. The CDR3 spans 17 residues. CDR3 sequence (DNA): TGCGCCAGCAGCCAAGAGTATAGAACAGGGGAGTCCTATGGCTACACCTTC. It codes for CASSQEYRTGESYGYTF.

CDR3 sequence (DNA): TGTGCCAGCAGCTTAGCGCCAGCGGGACCTAGCACAGATACGCAGTATTTT. Residues: CASSLAPAGPSTDTQYF. The V gene is TRBV7-2, the J gene TRBJ2-3; TRBD2 aligns across 7 bases. The CDR3 sequence is 17 residues long. Germline V gene lookup returns CDR1 SGHTA and CDR2 FQGNSA. Trimming removed 0 bases from V and 0 bases from J; junction bases left unmatched: 6.

V usage is TRBV18 and J usage is TRBJ1-1; perhaps TRBD1 as D (6 bases). CDR3 size: 12 residues. Trimming removed 3 bases at V and 8 bases at J, with 10 bases between. Germline V lookup: CDR1 KGHSH, CDR2 LQKENI. In DNA form, the CDR3 reads TGTGCCAGCTCACCTCAACAGGGCGAAGCTTTCTTT. Translation: CASSPQQGEAFF.

This clone appeared a single time. The CDR3 DNA follows: TGTGCCAGCACTCGGGAGGTCCAAGAGACCCAGTACTTC. Translated: CASTREVQETQYF. The chain joins TRBV2 to TRBJ2-5, with 7 bases fitting TRBD2. V shed 7 bases, J shed 1 base, and the junction held 3 bases outside the gene matches. Germline V gene data show CDR1 as SNHLY and CDR2 as FYNNEI. This CDR3 has 13 residues.

This rearrangement joins TRBV2 to TRBJ1-2, with 7 bases fitting TRBD1. The germline V gene has CDR1 SNHLY and CDR2 FYNNEI. V was pared by 7 bases and J by 4 bases, with 6 bases of the junction left unmatched. This CDR3 has 13 residues. The CDR3 here is CASTLGQIYGYTF. The CDR3 coding sequence is TGTGCCAGCACGCTGGGACAGATCTATGGCTACACCTTC.

The gene calls are TRBV7-2 and TRBJ1-1; TRBD1 aligns across 8 bases. The CDR3 spans 17 residues. V lost 2 bases to trimming and J lost 5 bases; unmatched junction nucleotides: 13. Germline-derived CDR1 and CDR2 are SGHTA and FQGNSA. CDR3 nucleotides: TGTGCCAGCAGCTTATTTATGTGGGGCAGGGGGCAAACTGAAGCTTTCTTT. Its translation: CASSLFMWGRGQTEAFF.

The genes are TRBV5-1 and TRBJ1-1; D is perhaps TRBD1 (5 bases). Germline CDR1 is SGHRS and CDR2 is YFSETQ. The V end was cut by 4 bases, the J end by 5 bases, with 18 bases between. The CDR3 is 15 amino acids. CDR3 sequence (DNA): TGCGCCAGCAGCCCACAGAAAGGGGCTGGTACTGAAGCTTTCTTT. Its protein product is CASSPQKGAGTEAFF. Drawing the rest from reference TRBV5-1 and TRBJ1-1, the complete variable domain is KAGVTQTPRYLIKTRGQQVTLSCSPISGHRSVSWYQQTPGQGLQFLFEYFSETQRNKGNFPGRFSGRQFSNSRSEMNVSTLELGDSALYLCASSPQKGAGTEAFFGQGTRLTVV.

This clone has just one count. This rearrangement joins TRBV6-6 to TRBJ1-2; D is unclear. With 6 bases removed from V and 0 bases from J, the gap between germline ends came to 11 bases. The CDR3 has 14 residues. Germline loops: CDR1 MNHNY, CDR2 SVGAGI (reference sequence). In nucleotides, the CDR3 is TGTGCCAGCAGCGAGTGGGGAGCTAACTATGGCTACACCTTC. It is translated as CASSEWGANYGYTF.

V is TRBV5-6 and J is TRBJ1-1, with D maybe TRBD1 (5 bases). Germline V lookup: CDR1 SGHDT, CDR2 YYEEEE. The CDR3 extends over 14 amino acids. The V end lost 4 bases, the J end lost 4 bases, and 14 bases lay between the germline ends. The CDR3 DNA reads as TGTGCCAGCAGCCCTGGGGGGGAGGGCACTGAAGCTTTCTTT. This translates into CASSPGGEGTEAFF.

This chain connects TRBV6-2 or TRBV6-3 to TRBJ2-1; the match to TRBD1 covers 9 bases. The CDR3 consists of 15 residues. V gave up 6 bases and J gave up 4 bases; unmatched junction bases: 7. Germline-derived CDR1 and CDR2 are MNHEY and SVGEGT. CDR3 nucleotides: TGTGCCAGCAGCCGACGGGACAGGGATTACAATGAGCAGTTCTTC. It specifies CASSRRDRDYNEQFF.